The 27 T cell receptor beta chains below come from one sample, sequenced in a study of T cells in Graves' hyperthyroidism and ophthalmopathy. Amplified regions were TCR beta CDR3 sequences from RNA transcripts. HTBI primers drove first-round RT-PCR of the TCR CDR3. One entry per CDR3 protein results from TCRdb running MiXCR on the multiplex PCR reads. The data show roughly 500,000 distinct CDR3 sequences, 20% to 25% seen once. The specimen was blood. These receptors all stem from an older woman with Graves' ophthalmopathy.

Only a few counts were recorded for this clonotype. This chain joins TRBV2 and TRBJ2-3; 7 bases agree with TRBD2. CDR1 is SNHLY and CDR2 is FYNNEI in the germline V gene. The CDR3 is 13 amino acids. The trim removed 11 bases at V and 0 bases at J, leaving 5 bases unmatched. The CDR3 DNA sequence: TGTGCCGGGAGGGGAGGGAGCACAGATACGCAGTATTTT. It is translated as CAGRGGSTDTQYF.

This clonotype was picked up a small number of times. V usage is TRBV18 and J usage is TRBJ2-3; 8 nucleotides match TRBD1. Germline V CDR1 and CDR2: KGHSH, LQKENI. The CDR3 totals 14 residues. The V segment lost 5 bases and the J segment 4 bases; nucleotides outside the gene matches: 5. CDR3 DNA sequence: TGTGCCAGCTCATCGGAACAGGGGGCAGATACGCAGTATTTT. Translated: CASSSEQGADTQYF.

The V gene is TRBV18, the J gene TRBJ2-1; no clear D gene. Trimming stripped 3 bases from V and 5 bases from J, with 8 bases between. The CDR3 has 13 amino acids. Germline V lookup: CDR1 KGHSH, CDR2 LQKENI. For the CDR3, the DNA is TGTGCCAGCTCACCTGTAAGCGACAATGAGCAGTTCTTC. Translation: CASSPVSDNEQFF.

This clonotype was recorded at least ten times. The J gene is TRBJ2-1, the V gene TRBV2; D remains ambiguous. The V end was cut by 7 bases, the J end by 3 bases, with 7 bases between. From germline, CDR1 is SNHLY and CDR2 FYNNEI. The CDR3 is 12 residues long. The CDR3 region has the DNA TGTGCCAGCAACGGCCTCTACAATGAGCAGTTCTTC. It yields the protein CASNGLYNEQFF.

Only a few counts were recorded for this clonotype. The V and J genes are TRBV9 and TRBJ2-7; TRBD1 might be the D (5 bases). The CDR3 has 15 amino acids. The V end was cut by 0 bases, the J end by 5 bases, with 15 bases between. CDR1 is SGDLS, CDR2 YYNGEE, per germline. CDR3 sequence reads: CASSVGYRSFDEQYF. The CDR3 DNA is TGTGCCAGCAGCGTAGGGTACAGGTCTTTCGACGAGCAGTACTTC.

V is TRBV7-2 and J is TRBJ2-3; 13 bases map to TRBD2. This CDR3 spans 20 amino acids. Per germline, CDR1 SGHTA and CDR2 FQGNSA. V dropped 1 base and J dropped 2; count of bases not matched to a gene: 12. CDR3 DNA sequence: TGTGCCAGCAGCTTAGTAGCAGGACTAGCGGGAGCCAAGAACACAGATACGCAGTATTTT. Amino acid sequence: CASSLVAGLAGAKNTDTQYF. The full variable domain, with the rest looked up from reference TRBV7-2 and TRBJ2-3, is GAGVSQSPSNKVTEKGKDVELRCDPISGHTALYWYRQSLGQGLEFLIYFQGNSAPDKSGLPSDRFSAERTGGSVSTLTIQRTQQEDSAVYLCASSLVAGLAGAKNTDTQYFGPGTRLTVL.

In this sample, this clonotype turned up a few times. This chain connects TRBV11-2 to TRBJ2-7; D possibly corresponds to TRBD1 (8 bases). Germline V gene sequence: CDR1 SGHAT, CDR2 FQNNGV. This CDR3 spans 18 amino acids. V was pared by 5 bases and J by 6 bases, with 29 bases between. This CDR3 reads CASSPVRGTGGGGGEQYF. In nucleotides, the CDR3 is TGTGCCAGCAGCCCCGTGAGGGGGACAGGAGGGGGGGGAGGCGAGCAGTACTTC.

This clonotype was counted only a few times. This chain joins TRBV12-3 or TRBV12-4 and TRBJ1-3; unclear D gene. V lost 7 bases to trimming and J lost 1 base, with 8 bases between them. The CDR3 has 13 amino acids. The CDR3 region has the DNA TGTGCCAGCACTTCGGAATCTGGAAACACCATATATTTT. Its protein is CASTSESGNTIYF.

The CDR3 reads CASSSIFTRQQTYEQYF. DNA of the CDR3: TGTGCCAGCTCATCCATTTTCACGAGACAGCAAACCTACGAGCAGTACTTC. This rearrangement joins TRBV18 to TRBJ2-7; D is perhaps TRBD1 (5 bases). The germline V gene has CDR1 KGHSH and CDR2 LQKENI. The CDR3 extends over 17 amino acids. V lost 5 bases and J lost 2, with 22 bases in between.

The chain couples TRBV6-1 to TRBJ1-3, with D unclear. There are 12 residues in the CDR3. V shed 4 bases and J shed 4 bases, with 5 bases lying between them. Germline V lookup: CDR1 MNHNS, CDR2 SASEGT. DNA for the CDR3: TGTGCCAGCAGTGCGATCGGAAACACCATATATTTT. It yields the protein CASSAIGNTIYF.

This clonotype appeared many times. V usage is TRBV11-2 and J usage is TRBJ2-1, with unresolved D. Germline loops: CDR1 SGHAT, CDR2 FQNNGV. This CDR3 has 14 residues. V shed 0 bases and J shed 6 bases, with 9 bases lying between them. The CDR3 spells CASSLDFAVNEQFF. For the CDR3, the DNA is TGTGCCAGCAGCTTAGATTTCGCGGTCAATGAGCAGTTCTTC.

This clonotype was seen at least ten times. The CDR3 DNA is TGCGCCAGCAGTGTTACAGAGGGCTATGGCTACACCTTC. Its translation is CASSVTEGYGYTF. The rearrangement links TRBV5-1 to TRBJ1-2; no reliable D call. The CDR3 is 13 residues long. Per germline, CDR1 SGHRS and CDR2 YFSETQ. V dropped 5 bases and J dropped 4 bases, with 12 bases sitting between them.

The V call is TRBV15, the J call TRBJ1-5, with D unclear. V was shortened by 4 bases and J by 0 bases, with 7 bases between the two germline ends. There are 14 residues in the CDR3. The V gene's germline CDR1 is LNHNV and CDR2 YYDKDF (reference sequence). The CDR3 region has the DNA TGTGCCACCAGCAAAGTTAGTAGCAATCAGCCCCAGCATTTT. This encodes CATSKVSSNQPQHF.

The chain uses TRBV20-1 and TRBJ2-1; TRBD2 aligns across 9 bases. V dropped 6 bases and J dropped 8; count of bases not matched to a gene: 17. Germline CDR1 DFQATT, CDR2 SNEGSKA (reference sequence). The CDR3 consists of 16 residues. In DNA form, the CDR3 reads TGCAGTGCCATTCCGGCCACACCTGAGCGGGAGGATGAGCAGTTCTTC. The encoded protein is CSAIPATPEREDEQFF.

The table lists this clonotype with a few counts. The chain is built from TRBV4-1 and TRBJ1-2; D may be TRBD1 (5 bases). The CDR3 is 14 amino acids. Per the germline V gene, CDR1 is MGHRA and CDR2 is YSYEKL. Between the trimmed V and J ends, which lost 0 bases and 8 bases, there was a span of 13 bases. The CDR3 DNA follows: TGCGCCAGCAGCCAAGATACAGGCGTTCGGGGCTACACCTTC. Residues: CASSQDTGVRGYTF.

Of note for this clonotype: Compared with germline, one end of the junction differs, possibly owing to a read error. The chain has TRBV7-7 and TRBJ1-2; possibly TRBD1 for D (6 bases). This CDR3 is 15 amino acids long. CDR1 is SSHAT, CDR2 FNYEAQ, per germline (reference sequence). CDR3 bases: TGTGCTAGCAGCTTAAACGGGGGGCTCCTGGGAAGCTACACCTTC. Translation gives CASSLNGGLLGSYTF. The variable domain in full, completed from reference TRBV7-7 and TRBJ1-2, reads GAGVSQSPRYKVTKRGQDVTLRCDPISSHATLYWYQQALGQGPEFLTYFNYEAQPDKSGLPSDRFSAERPEGSISTLTIQRTEQRDSAMYRCASSLNGGLLGSYTFGSGTRLTVV.

Points on this clonotype: Possible read error: a much larger clone is one base away. The chain combines TRBV6-1 with TRBJ2-7; TRBD1 might be the D (5 bases). The CDR3 contains 13 residues. CDR1 MNHNS and CDR2 SASEGT come from the germline V gene. The CDR3 nucleotides are TGTGTCACCAGTAGAGGACAAGCTTACGAGCAGTACTTC. Amino acid sequence: CVTSRGQAYEQYF.

The chain couples TRBV5-6 to TRBJ1-4, with D hard to call. Trimming stripped 0 bases from V and 8 bases from J, with 14 bases between. CDR1 and CDR2 from the germline V gene are SGHDT and YYEEEE. The CDR3 length is 15 residues. CDR3: CASSLAGVGLEKLFF. The CDR3, as DNA: TGTGCCAGCAGCTTGGCTGGCGTGGGCCTGGAAAAACTGTTTTTT.

This clonotype was seen a handful of times. The chain couples TRBV19 to TRBJ2-7; a possible D gene is TRBD2 (6 bases). The CDR3 loop spans 16 amino acids. V shed 5 bases and J shed 4 bases, with 21 bases lying between them. Germline CDR1 LNHDA, CDR2 SQIVND (reference sequence). The CDR3 nucleotides are TGTGCCAGTAGTCCCCCCCGGAGGGACCCTCAATACGAGCAGTACTTC. This encodes CASSPPRRDPQYEQYF.

The chain links TRBV25-1 to TRBJ2-7; 10 nucleotides match TRBD1. The CDR3 is made up of 13 amino acids. V shed 6 bases and J 9 bases; nucleotides not matched to a gene: 8. Germline CDR1 is MGHDK and CDR2 is SYGVNS. In nucleotides, the CDR3 is TGTGCCAGCAGCGGGGACAGGGGCACTTCGCAGTACTTC. Translated, it gives CASSGDRGTSQYF.

This clonotype appeared a few times. The V gene is TRBV7-3, the J gene TRBJ2-3; D is unresolved. Trimming stripped 5 bases from V and 3 bases from J, with 9 bases between. This CDR3 comprises 13 residues. Germline V gene sequence: CDR1 SGHTA, CDR2 FQGTGA. The DNA of the CDR3 is TGTGCCAGCAGCCCCCCCTGGACAGATACGCAGTATTTT. Translating it yields CASSPPWTDTQYF.

This chain links TRBV5-6 with TRBJ2-1, with a weak D call TRBD1 (5 bases). Deletions cut 6 bases from V and 5 bases from J, with 18 bases between. The germline CDR1 and CDR2 sequences are SGHDT and YYEEEE. This CDR3 region has 15 residues. The CDR3 loop is CASNPREVENNEQFF. The CDR3 DNA follows: TGTGCCAGCAACCCCAGGGAAGTCGAAAACAATGAGCAGTTCTTC.

There are many counts of this clonotype. This chain links TRBV3-1 with TRBJ2-7, with D unclear. Germline V CDR1 and CDR2: LGHDT, YNNKEL (reference sequence). CDR3 size: 14 residues. Between the trimmed V and J ends, which lost 1 base and 5 bases, there was a span of 12 bases. The CDR3 sequence: CASSQGTISNEQYF. The CDR3 region has the DNA TGTGCCAGCAGCCAAGGTACGATTAGCAACGAGCAGTACTTC.

V and J are TRBV29-1 and TRBJ1-2, with D possibly TRBD1 on 5 matching bases. The germline gives CDR1 SQVTM, CDR2 ANQGSEA. Trimming removed 6 bases at V and 2 bases at J, with 13 bases between. CDR3 length equals 13 residues. CDR3 loop: CSVWGGPNYGYTF. CDR3 sequence (DNA): TGCAGCGTATGGGGGGGACCGAACTATGGCTACACCTTC.

This chain connects TRBV20-1 to TRBJ1-6; D perhaps matches TRBD1 (5 bases). Trimming pared 1 base from V and 1 base from J, leaving 11 bases between. The CDR3 runs 16 residues. Germline assignment: CDR1 DFQATT and CDR2 SNEGSKA (reference sequence). CDR3 DNA sequence: TGCAGTGCTAGAGGGACACCGTTTTCCTATAATTCACCCCTCCACTTT. It specifies CSARGTPFSYNSPLHF.

V is TRBV10-1 and J is TRBJ2-7; TRBD1 agrees at 9 bases. Germline-derived CDR1 and CDR2 are WNHNN and SYGVQD (reference sequence). The CDR3 runs 17 residues. With V trimmed by 2 bases and J by 3 bases, 11 bases remained unmatched. CDR3 amino acids: CASSEGRLGQGLYEQYF. The CDR3 DNA sequence: TGCGCCAGCAGTGAGGGACGACTGGGACAGGGCCTCTACGAGCAGTACTTC.

CDR3 in amino acids: CASSFGDGAYEQYF. The CDR3 DNA reads as TGTGCCAGCAGTTTCGGGGACGGAGCCTACGAGCAGTACTTC. This chain joins TRBV12-3 or TRBV12-4 and TRBJ2-7; D possibly matches TRBD1 or TRBD2 (5 bases each). The CDR3 runs 14 residues. The V end was cut by 3 bases, the J end by 2 bases, with 11 bases between.